Given below is one TCR beta chain in context. The data were obtained in a study of blood T cells in healthy people across ages. On the study more broadly: Researchers report that template switching captured about one barcoded beta molecule per two T cells.

Alongside a J-beta primer mix, a sample-barcoded 5' primer served in a second PCR lasting about 7 to 11 cycles. TCRdb reprocessed the 5' RACE reads via MiXCR and lists one record per CDR3 protein. The sample yields about 290,000 distinct CDR3 sequences, roughly 27% seen once. This receptor was taken from a woman in her 70s in good health. Sequenced material: blood.

The CDR3 sequence: CASSLSRGGYTF. The CDR3 nucleotides read TGTGCCAGCAGTTTGTCAAGGGGTGGCTACACCTTC. The chain joins TRBV12-3 or TRBV12-4 to TRBJ1-2, with D possibly being TRBD1 (5 bases). This CDR3 comprises 12 residues. V was pared by 3 bases and J by 7 bases, with 9 bases between.